These 29 T cell receptor beta chains were all obtained from the same sample, sequenced in a study of cytomegalovirus exposure and HLA in healthy donors. It was with 60 Vbeta and 13 Jbeta primers that the PCR ran. Data came from immunoSEQ multiplex PCR; TCRdb stores just in-frame clones and leaves some out. In the table there are 90,000 to 120,000 clones, 70% to 80% of which are singletons. Sequenced: PBMCs. These receptors came from a man aged 18 to 30 in good health and CMV-seronegative.

As regards this clone: Mismatch with germline at one junction end may stem from a read error. V and J are TRBV27 and TRBJ1-2; no reliable D call. This CDR3 has 13 residues. Germline V lookup: CDR1 MNHEY, CDR2 SMNVEV (reference sequence). The CDR3 bases are TGTGCCAGCAGTCCCCCGGGCGGGCACGGCTACCCCTTC. Its protein is CASSPPGGHGYPF.

This rearrangement joins TRBV9 to TRBJ1-1; TRBD1 aligns across 7 bases. CDR1 is SGDLS and CDR2 is YYNGEE in the germline V gene. V lost 8 bases to trimming and J lost 2 bases; unmatched junction nucleotides: 6. The CDR3 consists of 13 residues. DNA of the CDR3: TGTGCCAGTTCACGACAGGGAAACACTGAAGCTTTCTTT. Protein sequence: CASSRQGNTEAFF.

CDR3 sequence reads: CASSETENFYEQYF. The CDR3 DNA reads as TGCGCCAGCAGTGAGACGGAGAATTTCTACGAGCAGTACTTC. The chain joins TRBV10-2 to TRBJ2-7; D gene uncertain. V was trimmed by 2 bases and J by 3 bases, leaving 11 bases between them. The CDR3 consists of 14 residues. Germline CDR1 reads WSHSY; CDR2 reads SAAADI.

This clone was seen once. V gene TRBV28 combines with J gene TRBJ1-2, with TRBD1 as a possible D gene (6 bases). Trimming stripped 3 bases from V and 7 bases from J, with 24 bases between. This CDR3 is built from 17 residues. The germline gives CDR1 MDHEN, CDR2 SYDVKM. The CDR3: CASSLGRGGRGRGGYTF. The CDR3 DNA reads TGTGCCAGCAGTTTGGGGAGGGGGGGGCGCGGTAGGGGTGGCTACACCTTC.

The chain combines TRBV6-5 with TRBJ1-2, with 8 positions matching TRBD1. The germline gives CDR1 MNHEY, CDR2 SVGAGI. V shed 0 bases and J 0 bases; nucleotides not matched to a gene: 3. This CDR3 spans 16 amino acids. CDR3 in DNA: TGTGCCAGCAGTTACTCACGGACAGGGTCTAACTATGGCTACACCTTC. Amino acid sequence: CASSYSRTGSNYGYTF.

V usage is TRBV19 and J usage is TRBJ2-1, with 8 bases fitting TRBD2. Germline CDR1 and CDR2: LNHDA and SQIVND (reference sequence). CDR3 size: 14 residues. The V and J ends lost 8 bases and 6 bases, in that order; junction bases with no gene match: 9. The CDR3 region is CASSGGGTLNEQFF. Here the CDR3 DNA reads TGTGCCAGTTCCGGCGGGGGGACCCTCAATGAGCAGTTCTTC.

The chain combines TRBV4-1 with TRBJ2-7; 10 nucleotides align to TRBD2. V lost 4 bases to trimming and J lost 5 bases; unmatched junction nucleotides: 11. This CDR3 is built from 16 residues. The germline gives CDR1 MGHRA, CDR2 YSYEKL. The CDR3: CASSPLPGLAYHEQYF. The CDR3 bases are TGCGCCAGCAGCCCTCTCCCGGGACTAGCGTACCACGAGCAGTACTTC.

V is TRBV7-2 and J is TRBJ2-7, with a tentative D call TRBD1 (5 bases). The V gene's germline CDR1 is SGHTA and CDR2 FQGNSA. Trimming stripped 6 bases from V and 3 bases from J, with 12 bases between. This CDR3 spans 13 amino acids. CDR3 sequence: CASRQQAVYEQYF. CDR3 bases: TGTGCCAGCAGACAACAGGCCGTCTACGAGCAGTACTTC.

A word on this clone: This CDR3 is also generated by other DNA sequences in the sample. The chain carries TRBV6-5 and TRBJ1-6; 11 nucleotides align to TRBD1. Germline V gene sequence: CDR1 MNHEY, CDR2 SVGAGI. The CDR3 runs 15 residues. V lost 6 bases, J lost 7 bases, and 5 bases stayed unmatched. The DNA for the CDR3 is TGTGCCAGCAGACGGGGGACAGGGGGAAATTCACCCCTCCACTTT. It codes for CASRRGTGGNSPLHF.

The DNA of the CDR3 is TGTGCCAGCAGTTACTCCTCGGACAGTTCCTACGAGCAGTACTTC. Protein sequence: CASSYSSDSSYEQYF. The V call is TRBV6-6, the J call TRBJ2-7; maybe TRBD1 (6 bases). V lost 0 bases, J lost 1 base, and 10 bases lay in between. In germline, CDR1 is MNHNY, CDR2 SVGAGI (reference sequence). The CDR3 covers 15 residues.

The chain joins TRBV11-2 to TRBJ2-7; 8 nucleotides match TRBD1. J gave up 6 bases and V 7 bases, and 5 bases lay outside the gene matches. Per the germline V gene, CDR1 is SGHAT and CDR2 is FQNNGV. CDR3 length: 12 residues. In nucleotides, the CDR3 is TGTGCCAGCACCCTACAGGGGGGCGAGCAGTACTTC. Its translation is CASTLQGGEQYF.

The chain couples TRBV5-4 to TRBJ2-7; a weak D match, TRBD1 (6 bases). The CDR3 covers 14 residues. Per the germline V gene, CDR1 is SGHNT and CDR2 is YYREEE (reference sequence). With 3 bases removed from V and 3 bases from J, the gap between germline ends came to 13 bases. The CDR3 DNA reads as TGTGCCAGCAGCTACACAGGGAACTACTACGAGCAGTACTTC. This gives the protein CASSYTGNYYEQYF.

V gene TRBV5-1 combines with J gene TRBJ2-7; 7 bases match TRBD1. J gave up 7 bases and V 0 bases, and 4 bases lay outside the gene matches. The CDR3 has 13 amino acids. Germline assignment: CDR1 SGHRS and CDR2 YFSETQ. CDR3 protein: CASSLVTGQEQYF. CDR3 bases: TGCGCCAGCAGCTTGGTGACAGGGCAGGAGCAGTACTTC.

The genes are TRBV7-6 and TRBJ2-3; D is possibly TRBD2 (5 bases). The CDR3 runs 14 residues. Trimming took off 5 bases at V and 4 bases at J, with 13 bases between the two ends. Looked up from germline, CDR1 is SGHVS and CDR2 is FNYEAQ. Here the CDR3 reads CASSVNKLADTQYF. CDR3 nucleotides: TGTGCCAGCAGCGTCAATAAACTAGCAGATACGCAGTATTTT.

The V call is TRBV6-1, the J call TRBJ2-5, with unresolved D. The DNA end favors TRBJ2-7, so the J call may be wrong. Per germline, CDR1 MNHNS and CDR2 SASEGT. This CDR3 comprises 13 residues. CDR3 sequence reads: CASSEGETYEQYF. For the CDR3, the DNA is TGTGCCAGCAGTGAGGGCGAAACCTACGAGCAGTACTTC.

The count of this clone is one. The chain combines TRBV6-5 with TRBJ2-7; 7 positions match TRBD1. The CDR3 covers 13 residues. The germline gives CDR1 MNHEY, CDR2 SVGAGI. V was pared by 7 bases and J by 6 bases, with 9 bases of the junction left unmatched. The CDR3 nucleotides read TGTGCCAGCAAGCCGGGACAGCGTGGCGAGCAGTACTTC. Translated: CASKPGQRGEQYF.

The rearrangement links TRBV6-5 to TRBJ2-7; tentatively, D is TRBD1 (5 bases). CDR1 and CDR2 from the germline V gene are MNHEY and SVGAGI. There are 12 residues in the CDR3. Trimming left V 6 bases short and J 3 bases short, with 9 bases between. Here the CDR3 reads CASRGRGYEQYF. The CDR3 DNA sequence: TGTGCCAGCAGAGGAAGGGGCTACGAGCAGTACTTC.

This clone was observed a single time. The rearrangement uses TRBV4-3 and TRBJ2-3, with unresolved D. Trimming stripped 5 bases from V and 5 bases from J, with 11 bases between. The germline V gene encodes CDR1 LGHNA and CDR2 YSLEER. This CDR3 is built from 13 residues. The CDR3 reads CASSLRSGDTQYF. The CDR3 coding sequence is TGCGCCAGCAGCTTAAGGTCGGGAGATACGCAGTATTTT.

J is TRBJ2-7 and V is TRBV11-2; 7 bases match TRBD1. The CDR3 loop spans 13 amino acids. Trimming took 6 bases from V and 6 from J; bases not matched to a gene: 8. Germline CDR1 SGHAT, CDR2 FQNNGV. CDR3 sequence reads: CASSLGTVGEQYF. The CDR3 DNA reads TGTGCCAGCAGTCTCGGGACAGTGGGCGAGCAGTACTTC. The full variable domain, its missing parts supplied by reference TRBV11-2 and TRBJ2-7, is EAGVAQSPRYKIIEKRQSVAFWCNPISGHATLYWYQQILGQGPKLLIQFQNNGVVDDSQLPKDRFSAERLKGVDSTLKIQPAKLEDSAVYLCASSLGTVGEQYFGPGTRLTVT.

V is TRBV6-6 and J is TRBJ2-7; 7 bases fit TRBD1. The V segment lost 2 bases and the J segment 6 bases; nucleotides outside the gene matches: 7. This CDR3 is 14 amino acids long. Germline-derived CDR1 and CDR2 are MNHNY and SVGAGI (reference sequence). This CDR3 reads CASSYKRQGGEQYF. The CDR3 nucleotides are TGTGCCAGCAGTTACAAGAGACAGGGTGGCGAGCAGTACTTC.

The chain joins TRBV10-1 to TRBJ2-1; no clear D. This CDR3 has 13 amino acids. Trimming removed 4 bases from V and 3 bases from J, with 7 bases in between. Germline V lookup: CDR1 WNHNN, CDR2 SYGVQD (reference sequence). CDR3 protein: CASSVCYYNEQFF. For the CDR3, the DNA is TGCGCCAGCAGTGTATGTTACTACAATGAGCAGTTCTTC.

This clone was counted a single time. This chain joins TRBV7-2 and TRBJ2-1; TRBD2 matches 7 bases. The junction had 10 bases not matched to a gene; V was cut back by 5 bases and J by 6 bases. Germline lookup yields CDR1 SGHTA and CDR2 FQGNSA. The length of the CDR3 is 15 residues. CDR3 sequence: CASSERLAGFNEQFF. In DNA, the CDR3 is TGTGCCAGCAGCGAAAGACTAGCTGGCTTCAATGAGCAGTTCTTC.

In its sample, this clone was seen once. The chain links TRBV25-1 to TRBJ2-5; D possibly corresponds to TRBD1 (6 bases). The J call may not be correct, given that the DNA end is closer to TRBJ2-7. The germline gives CDR1 MGHDK, CDR2 SYGVNS. CDR3 length: 14 residues. CDR3 region: CASKRSGAWDEQYF. CDR3 sequence (DNA): TGTGCCAGCAAAAGGTCAGGGGCATGGGACGAGCAGTACTTC.

The rearrangement joins TRBV7-2 to TRBJ1-6; D gene unclear. The V gene lost 2 bases and the J gene lost 14 bases, with 10 bases spanning the gap. In germline, CDR1 is SGHTA, CDR2 FQGNSA. The CDR3 runs to 12 residues. In DNA, the CDR3 is TGTGCCAGCAGCTTACCGGGTGGAGCCCTCCACTTT. This sequence encodes CASSLPGGALHF.

This chain joins TRBV4-2 and TRBJ1-5; D perhaps matches TRBD1 (6 bases). Germline loops: CDR1 LGHNA, CDR2 YNFKEQ. Trimming pared 5 bases from V and 11 bases from J, leaving 22 bases between. The CDR3 length is 15 residues. In DNA form, the CDR3 reads TGTGCCAGCAGCACCTTGGACAGTGAAGAAGGAGCCCAGCATTTT. Protein: CASSTLDSEEGAQHF.

The genes are TRBV15 and TRBJ2-7; 7 bases line up with TRBD1. The germline gives CDR1 LNHNV, CDR2 YYDKDF (reference sequence). The CDR3 length is 14 residues. Unmatched junction bases numbered 3, after V lost 0 bases and J lost 4 bases. This CDR3 is CATSREQGPYEQYF. The CDR3 nucleotides are TGTGCCACCAGCAGAGAACAGGGGCCGTACGAGCAGTACTTC.

V gene TRBV4-3 combines with J gene TRBJ2-7, with 10 positions matching TRBD1. This CDR3 region has 16 residues. Trimming cost V 3 bases and J 2 bases; bases outside gene matches: 7. Per germline, CDR1 LGHNA and CDR2 YSLEER. The CDR3 nucleotides are TGCGCCAGCAGCCACTCCGGGACAGGGGAAACCTACGAGCAGTACTTC. Residues: CASSHSGTGETYEQYF.

This clone was detected a few times. The chain uses TRBV6-5 and TRBJ2-7; 11 bases fit TRBD2. CDR3 length: 14 amino acids. Germline lookup yields CDR1 MNHEY and CDR2 SVGAGI. The ends lost 6 bases at V and 1 base at J; junction bases unmatched: 2. The CDR3 DNA sequence: TGTGCCAGCAGACTAGCGGGGGCTTCCTACGAGCAGTACTTC. It specifies CASRLAGASYEQYF.

This chain joins TRBV5-4 and TRBJ1-1; 9 bases fit TRBD1. This CDR3 comprises 15 residues. The J segment lost 3 bases and the V segment lost 0 bases, leaving 3 bases of the junction unmatched. Germline lookup yields CDR1 SGHNT and CDR2 YYREEE (reference sequence). Here the CDR3 reads CASSLGDRAHTEAFF. As DNA, the CDR3 is TGTGCCAGCAGCTTGGGGGACAGGGCGCACACTGAAGCTTTCTTT.